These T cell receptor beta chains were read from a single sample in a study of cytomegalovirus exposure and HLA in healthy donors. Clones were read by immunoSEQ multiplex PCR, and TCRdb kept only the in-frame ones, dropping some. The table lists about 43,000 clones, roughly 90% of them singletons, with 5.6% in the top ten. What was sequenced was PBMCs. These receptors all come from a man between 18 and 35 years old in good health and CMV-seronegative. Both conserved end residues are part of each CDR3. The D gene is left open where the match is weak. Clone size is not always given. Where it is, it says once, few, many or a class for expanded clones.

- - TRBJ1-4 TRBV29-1 TGCAGCGTTGTTTCAGGGGTGAGCGAAAAACTGTTTTTT CSVVSGVSEKLFF
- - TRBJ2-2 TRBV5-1 TGCGCCAGCAGCTTGGCCGGAGGGCCAACGAACACCGGGGAGCTGTTTTTT CASSLAGGPTNTGELFF
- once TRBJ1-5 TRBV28 TGTGCCAGCAGTCTGCGTCAGCCCCAGCATTTT CASSLRQPQHF
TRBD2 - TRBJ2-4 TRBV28 TGTGCCAGCAGTTTAATTGATAGCGGGTTAAATCTAGCCAAAAACATTCAGTACTTC CASSLIDSGLNLAKNIQYF
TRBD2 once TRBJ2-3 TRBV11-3 TGTGCCAGCAGCTTAGAGGGTCCGGGAGGAGGATACACAGATACGCAGTATTTT CASSLEGPGGGYTDTQYF
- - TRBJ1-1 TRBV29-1 TGCAGCGCCGGGGGGCAGCGGGGCACTGAAGCTTTCTTT CSAGGQRGTEAFF
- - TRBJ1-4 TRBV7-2 TGTGCCAGCAGCGTCCGGGGATATAATGAAAAACTGTTTTTT CASSVRGYNEKLFF
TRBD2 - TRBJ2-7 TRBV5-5 TGTGCCAGCAGCTCCGAGATCGGACGGGGGGACTACGAGCAGTACTTC CASSSEIGRGDYEQYF
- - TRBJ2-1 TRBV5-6 TGTGCCAGCAGCTTAGCAGGGGTCAGCTCCTACAATGAGCAGTTCTTC CASSLAGVSSYNEQFF
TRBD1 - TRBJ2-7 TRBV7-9 TGTGCCAGCAGCACAGTGGGACAGACGGTCGAGCTCTACGAGCAGTACTTC CASSTVGQTVELYEQYF
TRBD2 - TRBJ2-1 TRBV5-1 TGCGCCAGCAGCTTGGGTGGGCTAGCGGGAGATCATGAGCAGTTCTTC CASSLGGLAGDHEQFF
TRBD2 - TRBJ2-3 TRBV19 TGTGCCAGTAGTATAATAACTAGCGGGAGTACGGATACGCAGTATTTT CASSIITSGSTDTQYF
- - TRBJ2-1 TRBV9 TGTGCCAGCAGCGTCCGGGGTGGCGCTAGCTCCTACAATGAGCAGTTCTTC CASSVRGGASSYNEQFF
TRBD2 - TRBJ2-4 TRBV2 TGTGCCAGCGGAGGTAGGACTAGCGGGTTATCCGAAAACATTCAGTACTTC CASGGRTSGLSENIQYF
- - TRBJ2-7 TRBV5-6 TGTGCCAGCAGCCAGAGGGCGAGCTCCTACGAGCAGTACTTC CASSQRASSYEQYF